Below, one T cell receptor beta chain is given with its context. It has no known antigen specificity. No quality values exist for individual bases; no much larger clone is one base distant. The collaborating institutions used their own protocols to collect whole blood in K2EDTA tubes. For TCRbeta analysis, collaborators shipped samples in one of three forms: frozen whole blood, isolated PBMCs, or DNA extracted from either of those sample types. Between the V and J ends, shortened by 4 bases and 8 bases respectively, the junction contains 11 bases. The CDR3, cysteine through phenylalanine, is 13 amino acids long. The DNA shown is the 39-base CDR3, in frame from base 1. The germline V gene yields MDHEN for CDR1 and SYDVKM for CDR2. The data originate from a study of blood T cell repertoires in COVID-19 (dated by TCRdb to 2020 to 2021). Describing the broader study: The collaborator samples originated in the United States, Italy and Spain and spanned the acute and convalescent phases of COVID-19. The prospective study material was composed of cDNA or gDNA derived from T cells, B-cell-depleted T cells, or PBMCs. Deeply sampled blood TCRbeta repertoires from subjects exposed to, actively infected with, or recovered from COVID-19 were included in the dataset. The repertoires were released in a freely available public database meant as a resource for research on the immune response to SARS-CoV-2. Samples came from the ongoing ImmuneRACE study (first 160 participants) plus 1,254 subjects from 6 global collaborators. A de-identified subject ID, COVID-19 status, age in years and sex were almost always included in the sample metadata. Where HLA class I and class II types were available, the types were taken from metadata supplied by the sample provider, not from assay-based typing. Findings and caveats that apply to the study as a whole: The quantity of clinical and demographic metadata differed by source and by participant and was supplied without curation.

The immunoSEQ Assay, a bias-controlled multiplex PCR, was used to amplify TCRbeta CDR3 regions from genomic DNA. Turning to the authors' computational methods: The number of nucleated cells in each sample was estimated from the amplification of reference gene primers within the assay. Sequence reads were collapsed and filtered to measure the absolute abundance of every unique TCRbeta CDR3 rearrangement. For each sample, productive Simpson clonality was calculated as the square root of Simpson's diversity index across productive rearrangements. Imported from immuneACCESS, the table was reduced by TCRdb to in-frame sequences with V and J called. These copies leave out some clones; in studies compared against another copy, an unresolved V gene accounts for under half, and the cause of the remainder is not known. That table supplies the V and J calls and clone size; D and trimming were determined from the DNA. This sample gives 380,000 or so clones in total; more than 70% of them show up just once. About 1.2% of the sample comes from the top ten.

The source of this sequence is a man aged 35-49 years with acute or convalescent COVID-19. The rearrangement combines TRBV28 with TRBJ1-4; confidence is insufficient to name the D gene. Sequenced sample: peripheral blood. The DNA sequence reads TGTGCCAGCAGTTCTGAACCCAGGGAAAAACTGTTTTTT. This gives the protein CASSSEPREKLFF.